The 5 T cell receptor beta chains below were found in one sample sequenced in a study of CD8+ T cells in alopecia areata. cDNA serving as the sequencing template came from extracted, reverse transcribed RNA. Profiling relied on immunoSEQ multiplex PCR, and the TCRdb table lists in-frame clones only, not all of them. The sample carries 200,000 to 250,000 clones, 50% to 70% recorded once. Stated treatment: oral pan-JAK inhibitor, 5-10 mg twice daily. This specimen was CD4+ T cells sorted from blood, taken at week 4, from a patient treated with tofacitinib. These receptor sequences come from a human donor with alopecia areata.

This clone has only a few counts. The chain has TRBV29-1 and TRBJ1-1; D remains ambiguous. CDR1 is SQVTM, CDR2 ANQGSEA, per germline. The V and J ends lost 7 bases and 0 bases respectively, with 9 bases between them. The CDR3 is 12 residues long. CDR3 sequence reads: CSGRMVNTEAFF. The CDR3 DNA reads as TGCAGCGGAAGAATGGTGAACACTGAAGCTTTCTTT. The full variable domain, completed using reference TRBV29-1 and TRBJ1-1, is SAVISQKPSRDICQRGTSLTIQCQVDSQVTMMFWYRQQPGQSLTLIATANQGSEATYESGFVIDKFPISRPNLTFSTLTVSNMSPEDSSIYLCSGRMVNTEAFFGQGTRLTVV.

The chain is built from TRBV27 and TRBJ2-2, with 8 bases matching TRBD1. CDR1 and CDR2 from the germline V gene are MNHEY and SMNVEV (reference sequence). The CDR3 contains 17 residues. V dropped 5 bases and J dropped 4; count of bases not matched to a gene: 12. DNA of the CDR3: TGTGCCAGCAGTACCCCAGACAGGGGCTTTAGCACCGGGGAGCTGTTTTTT. This sequence encodes CASSTPDRGFSTGELFF.

To note about this clone: One end of the junction does not line up with germline, which may come from a read error. V usage is TRBV30 and J usage is TRBJ1-6, with D perhaps matching TRBD1 (6 bases). Germline CDR1 and CDR2: GTSNPN and SVGIG (reference sequence). The CDR3 is made up of 14 amino acids. Written as DNA, the CDR3 is TGTGCCTGGAGAGTACAGGGTTATACTTCACCCCTCCACTTT. It encodes CAWRVQGYTSPLHF.

J is TRBJ1-5 and V is TRBV6-6, with D perhaps TRBD1 (5 bases). This CDR3 has 13 amino acids. Germline loops: CDR1 MNHNY, CDR2 SVGAGI (reference sequence). Trimming stripped 10 bases from V and 4 bases from J, with 14 bases between. The CDR3 reads CATRSRANQPQHF. The CDR3 coding sequence is TGTGCCACCCGGAGCAGGGCAAATCAGCCCCAGCATTTT.

V gene TRBV29-1 combines with J gene TRBJ1-2; D unclear. The germline V gene encodes CDR1 SQVTM and CDR2 ANQGSEA. V was shortened by 3 bases and J by 4 bases, with 15 bases between the two germline ends. The CDR3 is 14 amino acids. The CDR3 nucleotides read TGCAGCGTTGATACGCATGGGCAGCCCTATGGCTACACCTTC. Translated: CSVDTHGQPYGYTF.